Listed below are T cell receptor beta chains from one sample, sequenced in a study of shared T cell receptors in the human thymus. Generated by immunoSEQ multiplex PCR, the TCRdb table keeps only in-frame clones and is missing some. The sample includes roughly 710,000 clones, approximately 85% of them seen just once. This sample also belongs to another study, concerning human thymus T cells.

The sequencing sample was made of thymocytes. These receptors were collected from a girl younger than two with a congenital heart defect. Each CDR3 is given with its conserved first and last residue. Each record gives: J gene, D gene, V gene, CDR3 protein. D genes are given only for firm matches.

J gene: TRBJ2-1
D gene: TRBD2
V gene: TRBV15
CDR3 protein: CATSRDSAPSIAGGSYNEQFF

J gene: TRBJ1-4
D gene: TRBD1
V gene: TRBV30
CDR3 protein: CAWRTGGGRRFF

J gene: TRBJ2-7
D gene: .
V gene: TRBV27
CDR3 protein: CASSLNGYEQYF

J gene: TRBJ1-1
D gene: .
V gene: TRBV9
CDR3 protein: CASIFLNRSLNTEAFF

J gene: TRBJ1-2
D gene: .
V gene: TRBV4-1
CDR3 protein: CASSQGRTYYGYTF

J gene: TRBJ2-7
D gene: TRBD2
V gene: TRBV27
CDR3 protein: CASSFGTSYEQYF

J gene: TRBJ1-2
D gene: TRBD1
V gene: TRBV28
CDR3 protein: CANRQGDGYTF

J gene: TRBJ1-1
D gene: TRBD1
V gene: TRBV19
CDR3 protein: CASKESGQTMNTEAFF

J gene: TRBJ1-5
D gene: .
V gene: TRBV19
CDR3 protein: CASGLSAQHF

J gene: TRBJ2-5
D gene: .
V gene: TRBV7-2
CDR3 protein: CASSLGQDQETQYF

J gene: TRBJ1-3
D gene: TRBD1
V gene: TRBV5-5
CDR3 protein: CASSLGTGTHGNTIYF

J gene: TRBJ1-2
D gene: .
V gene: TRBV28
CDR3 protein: CASSWKGHRGGYGYTF

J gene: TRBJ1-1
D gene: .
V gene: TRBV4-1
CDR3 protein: CASSQDPGAPDTEAFF

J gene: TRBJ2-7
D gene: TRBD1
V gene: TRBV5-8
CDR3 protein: CASSYFPGGSYEQYF

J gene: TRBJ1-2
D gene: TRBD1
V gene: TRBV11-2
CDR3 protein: CASSLEDRVGYGYTF

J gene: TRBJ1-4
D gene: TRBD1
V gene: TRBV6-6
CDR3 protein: CATRPGTGHEKLFF

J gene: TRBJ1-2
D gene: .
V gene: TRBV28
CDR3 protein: CASSCRTKVYGYTF

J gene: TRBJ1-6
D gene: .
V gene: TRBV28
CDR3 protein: CASSLGQPSSYNSPLHF

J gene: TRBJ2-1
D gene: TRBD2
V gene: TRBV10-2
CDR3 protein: CASSESGLAGGFNSGNEQFF

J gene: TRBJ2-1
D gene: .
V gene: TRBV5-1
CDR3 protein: CASSLASAGPLNEQFF

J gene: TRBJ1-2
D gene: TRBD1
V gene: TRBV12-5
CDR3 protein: CASGPTTGGRNYGYTF